Here is one T cell receptor (beta chain) with its context. TCRdb's table, derived via immunoSEQ multiplex PCR, lists solely in-frame clones and lacks some. The repertoire holds about 150,000 clones, with around 82% as singletons. These data are taken from a study of blood T cell repertoires in COVID-19. Study-wide context: Sources were T cells, B-cell-depleted T cells, or PBMCs; the material itself was cDNA or gDNA.

This CDR3 is built from 15 residues. Germline-derived CDR1 and CDR2 are MDHEN and SYDVKM. V shed 4 bases, J shed 3 bases, and the junction held 5 bases outside the gene matches. Seattle enrolled patients during active infection and tracked them longitudinally. The material sequenced was peripheral blood. The J gene is TRBJ1-2, the V gene TRBV28; 10 nucleotides align to TRBD1. The clonotype was recovered from a man between 60 and 70 years old with COVID-19, enrolled during active disease. The CDR3 DNA is TGTGCCAGCAGTTCCGTGACAGGGGGCGACTATGGCTACACCTTC. Its protein product is CASSSVTGGDYGYTF.